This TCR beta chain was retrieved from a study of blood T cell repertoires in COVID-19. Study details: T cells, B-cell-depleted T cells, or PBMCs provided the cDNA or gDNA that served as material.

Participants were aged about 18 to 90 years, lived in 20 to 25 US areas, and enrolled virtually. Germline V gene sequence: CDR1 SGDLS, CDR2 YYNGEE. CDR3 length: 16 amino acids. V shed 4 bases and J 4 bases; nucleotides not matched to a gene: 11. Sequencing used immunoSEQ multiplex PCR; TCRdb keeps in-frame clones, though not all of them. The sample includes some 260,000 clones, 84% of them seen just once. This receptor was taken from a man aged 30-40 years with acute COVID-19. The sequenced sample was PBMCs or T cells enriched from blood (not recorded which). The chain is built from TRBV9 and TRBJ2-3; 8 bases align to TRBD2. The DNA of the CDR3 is TGTGCCAGCAGCTCCGGGACTAGTTATCGTGCAGATACGCAGTATTTT. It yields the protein CASSSGTSYRADTQYF.